Shown below are 29 T cell receptor beta chains from a single sample sequenced in a study of T-cell reconstitution after alpha-beta-depleted transplantation in children (dated by TCRdb to about 2016). The library was built by means of PCR. Sequencing used an Illumina HiSeq 2500. TCR library preparation used molecular barcoding, with unique molecular identifiers applied to normalize quantification of the TCRbeta repertoire. TCRdb reanalyzed the raw reads on its own, using fastp at Q25 for trimming and MiXCR for clone calling, and kept in-frame beta chains. Entries are consolidated by CDR3 protein sequence, retaining the most common genes and DNA. Counted in this sample were 490,000 or so distinct CDR3 sequences; roughly an eighth of them appeared once. The top ten clones comprise around 5.6% of the sample. The starting material was PBMCs from the stem cell graft donor, obtained from the stem cell graft. These receptors all come from a human donor who donated a stem cell graft to a child with combined immunodeficiency.

This clonotype was counted only a few times. This chain connects TRBV4-3 to TRBJ2-5, with a weak D call TRBD1 (5 bases). Germline CDR1 is LGHNA and CDR2 is YSLEER. This CDR3 contains 15 residues. Trimming took 0 bases from V and 2 from J, leaving 10 bases between them. The CDR3 region has the DNA TGCGCCAGCAGCCAAGACCGACAGCTACAAGAGACCCAGTACTTC. This codes for CASSQDRQLQETQYF.

There are many counts of this clonotype. This chain joins TRBV20-1 and TRBJ2-5; 11 bases match TRBD1. Germline lookup yields CDR1 DFQATT and CDR2 SNEGSKA (reference sequence). The CDR3 is 13 residues long. Germline trimming cut 7 bases from V and 7 bases from J; bases unmatched to any gene: 8. This chain's CDR3 is CSVLGDRGSTQYF. The CDR3 DNA reads TGCAGTGTTCTGGGGGACAGGGGGTCGACCCAGTACTTC.

This clonotype was recorded many times. The chain is built from TRBV29-1 and TRBJ1-5, with TRBD1 matching 8 bases. The CDR3 sequence is 14 residues long. CDR1 is SQVTM, CDR2 ANQGSEA, per germline. Trimming took 3 bases from V and 3 from J; bases not matched to a gene: 4. For the CDR3, the DNA is TGCAGCGTTGAGGCAGGGGGCACCAATCAGCCCCAGCATTTT. As protein: CSVEAGGTNQPQHF.

This clonotype was recorded at least ten times. V usage is TRBV5-5 and J usage is TRBJ2-3; tentatively, D is TRBD2 (5 bases). This CDR3 has 14 amino acids. V was pared by 5 bases and J by 0 bases, with 10 bases between. Germline V gene sequence: CDR1 SGHKS, CDR2 YYEKEE (reference sequence). This CDR3 is CASSFRTSTDTQYF. The CDR3 nucleotides are TGTGCCAGCAGTTTTAGGACTAGCACAGATACGCAGTATTTT.

V usage is TRBV19 and J usage is TRBJ2-3; 10 bases are a match to TRBD2. This CDR3 comprises 16 residues. After removal of 3 bases from V and 6 bases from J, the junction contained 9 bases not matched to a gene. The germline CDR1 and CDR2 sequences are LNHDA and SQIVND (reference sequence). The CDR3 reads CASSIPSGRAEDTQYF. In DNA, the CDR3 is TGTGCCAGTAGTATTCCGAGCGGGAGGGCCGAGGATACGCAGTATTTT.

This clonotype was picked up a small number of times. V usage is TRBV6-2 or TRBV6-3 and J usage is TRBJ2-1; 7 nucleotides agree with TRBD1. The CDR3 totals 14 residues. The V and J ends lost 5 bases and 13 bases, in that order; junction bases with no gene match: 14. Germline loops: CDR1 MNHEY, CDR2 SVGEGT. The DNA for the CDR3 is TGTGCCAGCAGTCCCGGGACAGACTCCTCGATCCAGTTCTTC. This encodes CASSPGTDSSIQFF.

The chain couples TRBV2 to TRBJ2-5; the match to TRBD1 covers 12 bases. The CDR3 has 14 amino acids. Germline assignment: CDR1 SNHLY and CDR2 FYNNEI. Trimming cost V 7 bases and J 7 bases; bases outside gene matches: 7. The CDR3 region is CASIDPGQGATQYF. The DNA of the CDR3 is TGTGCCAGCATCGACCCGGGACAGGGGGCGACCCAGTACTTC.

Points on this clonotype: A much larger clone is a single base away; this may be a read error. The gene calls are TRBV29-1 and TRBJ1-4; 8 bases align to TRBD1. CDR1 and CDR2 from the germline V gene are SQVTM and ANQGSEA. The CDR3 sequence is 16 residues long. CDR3 coding DNA: TGCGGCATCTACAGGGGGAGTGGGGCAACTAATGAAAAACTGTTTTTT. It encodes CGIYRGSGATNEKLFF.

The chain couples TRBV20-1 to TRBJ1-2; maybe TRBD1 (6 bases). Germline-derived CDR1 and CDR2 are DFQATT and SNEGSKA (reference sequence). With 3 bases removed from V and 4 bases from J, the gap between germline ends came to 9 bases. The CDR3 has 12 residues. The CDR3 DNA reads TGCAGTGCTAGGGCAGGGGTCTATGGCTACACCTTC. It translates to CSARAGVYGYTF.

The chain combines TRBV27 with TRBJ1-2; TRBD1 is a possible D gene (6 bases). Per germline, CDR1 MNHEY and CDR2 SMNVEV (reference sequence). V lost 6 bases, J lost 2 bases, and 13 bases lay in between. The CDR3 extends over 14 amino acids. This chain's CDR3 is CASSIDRTNYGYTF. CDR3 in DNA: TGTGCCAGCAGCATAGACAGGACCAACTATGGCTACACCTTC.

This clonotype has just a few counts. The chain couples TRBV12-3 or TRBV12-4 to TRBJ1-6; tentatively, D is TRBD1 (6 bases). The V end lost 8 bases, the J end lost 3 bases, and 8 bases lay between the germline ends. There are 13 residues in the CDR3. CDR3 region: CASGDNYNSPLHF. CDR3 DNA: TGTGCCAGCGGGGACAACTATAATTCACCCCTCCACTTT.

The rearrangement joins TRBV7-9 to TRBJ2-1; D gene ambiguous. The CDR3 is made up of 13 amino acids. The germline CDR1 and CDR2 sequences are SEHNR and FQNEAQ (reference sequence). Trimming stripped 2 bases from V and 6 bases from J, with 8 bases between. The CDR3 region is CASSLTQTNEQFF. The CDR3 DNA is TGTGCCAGCAGCTTAACACAAACCAATGAGCAGTTCTTC.

This clonotype showed up just a few times. This chain connects TRBV7-2 to TRBJ2-3; TRBD2 matches 9 bases. Trimming removed 0 bases from V and 7 bases from J; junction bases left unmatched: 17. Germline assignment: CDR1 SGHTA and CDR2 FQGNSA. This CDR3 has 19 amino acids. In DNA, the CDR3 is TGTGCCAGCAGCTTAGCGCTCGCGGGGGGGAGTGCTTCCAGGCATACGCAGTATTTT. Amino acids: CASSLALAGGSASRHTQYF.

The CDR3 spells CASRAGLAGGTGELFF. CDR3 DNA sequence: TGTGCCAGCAGGGCCGGACTAGCGGGAGGCACCGGGGAGCTGTTTTTT. The chain is built from TRBV6-2 or TRBV6-3 and TRBJ2-2; TRBD2 agrees at 14 bases. Per germline, CDR1 MNHEY and CDR2 SVGEGT. This CDR3 comprises 16 residues. V dropped 6 bases and J dropped 4; count of bases not matched to a gene: 4.

This clonotype was seen a handful of times. This chain connects TRBV5-1 to TRBJ1-1; 8 positions match TRBD1. With V trimmed by 3 bases and J by 0 bases, 4 bases remained unmatched. This CDR3 spans 15 amino acids. Germline-derived CDR1 and CDR2 are SGHRS and YFSETQ. The CDR3 region has the DNA TGCGCCAGCAGCTATAGGACAGGGCTGAACACTGAAGCTTTCTTT. It encodes CASSYRTGLNTEAFF.

This clonotype was found many times. The rearrangement uses TRBV21-1 and TRBJ2-3; TRBD1 reflects the table's D call only, with no check against the DNA. TRBV21-1 is listed as a pseudogene. The CDR3 spans 13 residues. The CDR3 sequence is CASSRAGVDTQYF. DNA of the CDR3: TGTGCCAGCAGCAGGGCCGGGGTAGATACGCAGTATTTT.

This clonotype was detected a few times. The chain carries TRBV7-2 and TRBJ2-3, with D perhaps TRBD2 (6 bases). Per germline, CDR1 SGHTA and CDR2 FQGNSA. The CDR3 has 17 residues. V lost 0 bases to trimming and J lost 6 bases, with 19 bases between them. The CDR3 sequence: CASSLAPLSGSWDTQYF. The CDR3 nucleotides are TGTGCCAGCAGCTTAGCCCCTCTAAGCGGGTCTTGGGATACGCAGTATTTT. The full variable domain, completed using reference TRBV7-2 and TRBJ2-3, is GAGVSQSPSNKVTEKGKDVELRCDPISGHTALYWYRQSLGQGLEFLIYFQGNSAPDKSGLPSDRFSAERTGGSVSTLTIQRTQQEDSAVYLCASSLAPLSGSWDTQYFGPGTRLTVL.

This clonotype was counted between two and nine times. V and J are TRBV30 and TRBJ2-1, with TRBD2 matching over 7 bases. CDR1 GTSNPN and CDR2 SVGIG come from the germline V gene (reference sequence). Trimming at V came to 0 bases and at J to 2 bases, leaving 13 bases not matched to a gene. This CDR3 is built from 18 residues. CDR3 loop: CAWSVFPLTSEAYNEQFF. The CDR3 DNA follows: TGTGCCTGGAGTGTCTTCCCCCTTACTAGCGAGGCCTACAATGAGCAGTTCTTC.

In this sample, this clonotype turned up many times. The J gene is TRBJ2-1, the V gene TRBV12-3 or TRBV12-4; 13 bases map to TRBD2. The J segment lost 6 bases and the V segment lost 6 bases, leaving 5 bases of the junction unmatched. There are 15 residues in the CDR3. CDR3 nucleotides: TGTGCCAGCAGACTAACTAGCGGGGGGGCCAATGAGCAGTTCTTC. It yields the protein CASRLTSGGANEQFF.

J is TRBJ2-1 and V is TRBV19; D ambiguous. V was pared by 5 bases and J by 6 bases, with 8 bases between. The CDR3 is 12 amino acids. Germline lookup yields CDR1 LNHDA and CDR2 SQIVND (reference sequence). The CDR3 spells CASSRSPNEQFF. The CDR3 nucleotides are TGTGCCAGTAGTCGTAGTCCCAATGAGCAGTTCTTC.

This clonotype was detected many times. V and J are TRBV27 and TRBJ1-1, with 10 bases that match TRBD1. Germline V gene sequence: CDR1 MNHEY, CDR2 SMNVEV (reference sequence). CDR3 length: 15 residues. The V gene end was trimmed by 5 bases and the J gene end by 1 base; junction bases not matched to a gene: 4. The CDR3 sequence: CASSPGQGRNTEAFF. DNA for the CDR3: TGTGCCAGCAGTCCGGGACAGGGGAGGAACACTGAAGCTTTCTTT.

The V and J genes are TRBV10-3 and TRBJ2-7; 11 nucleotides align to TRBD2. This CDR3 contains 14 residues. V shed 4 bases, J shed 1 base, and the junction held 0 bases outside the gene matches. The V gene's germline CDR1 is ENHRY and CDR2 SYGVKD. The CDR3 DNA reads as TGTGCCATCAGTGGACTAGCGGGATCCTACGAGCAGTACTTC. Translating it yields CAISGLAGSYEQYF.

This clonotype has a count of ten or more. The rearrangement uses TRBV29-1 and TRBJ2-1, with 7 bases identical to TRBD1. Germline CDR1 is SQVTM and CDR2 is ANQGSEA. V was clipped by 1 base and J by 9 bases; unmatched bases: 6. The CDR3 is made up of 13 amino acids. This CDR3 reads CSVEGRTGREQFF. The CDR3 nucleotides read TGCAGCGTTGAAGGCCGGACAGGCCGTGAGCAGTTCTTC.

This clonotype was seen only a few times. This rearrangement joins TRBV12-3 or TRBV12-4 to TRBJ1-6, with 9 positions matching TRBD1. The trim removed 6 bases at V and 7 bases at J, leaving 7 bases unmatched. The CDR3 spans 15 residues. In DNA form, the CDR3 reads TGTGCCAGCAGCAAGACAGGGGGGCGGAATTCACCCCTCCACTTT. Encoded protein: CASSKTGGRNSPLHF.

Many counts were recorded for this clonotype. The chain uses TRBV4-3 and TRBJ1-2, with D unclear. Trimming removed 0 bases from V and 1 base from J, with 9 bases in between. Germline V CDR1 and CDR2: LGHNA, YSLEER. The CDR3 runs to 15 residues. The CDR3: CASSQDEWSNYGYTF. CDR3 sequence (DNA): TGCGCCAGCAGCCAAGACGAGTGGAGTAACTATGGCTACACCTTC.

This clonotype was seen ten or more times. The chain employs TRBV7-6 and TRBJ1-5, with D unresolved. Trimming shortened V by 2 bases and J by 5 bases, and 7 bases separated the two germline ends. Looked up from germline, CDR1 is SGHVS and CDR2 is FNYEAQ. This CDR3 comprises 13 residues. The CDR3 nucleotides are TGTGCCAGCAGCTTATACCCGGATCAGCCCCAGCATTTT. Amino acids: CASSLYPDQPQHF.

The chain carries TRBV30 and TRBJ1-6; D call uncertain. CDR3 length: 15 residues. Germline lookup yields CDR1 GTSNPN and CDR2 SVGIG (reference sequence). The ends were cut back, 3 bases at V and 9 bases at J, with 18 bases in the middle. The CDR3 is CAWSLRPRETSPLHF. The CDR3 bases are TGTGCCTGGAGCCTCAGACCCCGTGAAACTTCACCCCTCCACTTT.

This clonotype showed up just a few times. This chain joins TRBV21-1 and TRBJ2-7; TRBD1, the D gene given by the table, was not confirmed from the DNA. TRBV21-1 is tagged as a pseudogene. The CDR3 sequence is 14 residues long. The CDR3 DNA reads as TGTGCCAGCAGCAAATTTTTACAGGCCTACGAGCAGTACTTC. This gives the protein CASSKFLQAYEQYF.

This clonotype was seen at least ten times. The chain links TRBV5-1 to TRBJ2-1; a weak D match, TRBD2 (6 bases). The CDR3 runs 16 residues. V gave up 4 bases and J gave up 4 bases, with 18 bases separating them. Germline V gene lookup returns CDR1 SGHRS and CDR2 YFSETQ. In nucleotides, the CDR3 is TGCGCCAGCAGCCCAGAACGGGCGGGGAAATACAATGAGCAGTTCTTC. Encoded protein: CASSPERAGKYNEQFF.